The sequence of this T cell receptor (beta chain) was determined in a study of T-cell memory formation after mild COVID-19. Study in general: Among the donors, TCR clusters were largely specific to each donor. General study results and limits: CM and EM subsets held most contracting CD4+ clones; EMRA held CD8+ ones.

Germline CDR1 is SGHKS and CDR2 is YYEKEE (reference sequence). This CDR3 has 15 amino acids. The ends were cut back, 2 bases at V and 3 bases at J, with 11 bases in the middle. As concerns this clonotype: Its antigen is unknown.

5'RACE primed at constant segments yielded TCR alpha and TCR beta cDNA libraries bearing sample barcodes and UMIs. TCRdb used MiXCR to reprocess the 5' RACE reads, holding one entry per CDR3 protein. The table has hundreds of thousands of distinct CDR3 sequences, roughly 21% seen once. Sample: PBMCs or a T cell subset sorted from them (not recorded which). The TCR was taken from an adult woman who had mild COVID-19 (a few samples of this study predate the infection). Cell type and time point are not known. The chain is built from TRBV5-5 and TRBJ2-2; D may be TRBD1 or TRBD2 (5 bases each). The CDR3 here is CASSLAVGDTGELFF. The DNA of the CDR3 is TGTGCCAGCAGCTTAGCGGTGGGGGACACCGGGGAGCTGTTTTTT. Looking up the rest from reference TRBV5-5 and TRBJ2-2 gives the full variable domain: DAGVTQSPTHLIKTRGQQVTLRCSPISGHKSVSWYQQVLGQGPQFIFQYYEKEERGRGNFPDRFSARQFPNYSSELNVNALLLGDSALYLCASSLAVGDTGELFFGEGSRLTVL.